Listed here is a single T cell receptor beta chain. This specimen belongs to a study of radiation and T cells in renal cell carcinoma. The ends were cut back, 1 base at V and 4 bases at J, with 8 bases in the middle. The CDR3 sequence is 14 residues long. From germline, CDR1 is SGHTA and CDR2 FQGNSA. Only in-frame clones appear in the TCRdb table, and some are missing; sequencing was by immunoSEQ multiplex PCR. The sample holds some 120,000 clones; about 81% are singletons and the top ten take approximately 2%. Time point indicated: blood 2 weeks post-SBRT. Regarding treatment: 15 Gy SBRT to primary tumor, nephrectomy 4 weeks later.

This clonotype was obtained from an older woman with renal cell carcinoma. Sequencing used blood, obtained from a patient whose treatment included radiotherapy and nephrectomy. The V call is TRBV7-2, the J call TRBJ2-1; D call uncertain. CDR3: CASSLDGRYNEQFF. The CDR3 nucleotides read TGTGCCAGCAGCTTAGATGGAAGATACAATGAGCAGTTCTTC.